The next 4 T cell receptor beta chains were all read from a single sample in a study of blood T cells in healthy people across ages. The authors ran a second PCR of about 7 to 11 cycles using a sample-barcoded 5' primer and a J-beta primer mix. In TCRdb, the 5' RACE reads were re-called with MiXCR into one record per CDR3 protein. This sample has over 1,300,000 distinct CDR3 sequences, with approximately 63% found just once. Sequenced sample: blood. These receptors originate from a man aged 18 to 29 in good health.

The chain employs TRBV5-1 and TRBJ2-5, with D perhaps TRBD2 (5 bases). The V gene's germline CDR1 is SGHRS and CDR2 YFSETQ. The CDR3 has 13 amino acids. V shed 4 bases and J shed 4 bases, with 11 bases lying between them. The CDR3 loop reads CASSTVRGETQYF. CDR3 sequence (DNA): TGCGCCAGCAGCACAGTTCGGGGAGAGACCCAGTACTTC.

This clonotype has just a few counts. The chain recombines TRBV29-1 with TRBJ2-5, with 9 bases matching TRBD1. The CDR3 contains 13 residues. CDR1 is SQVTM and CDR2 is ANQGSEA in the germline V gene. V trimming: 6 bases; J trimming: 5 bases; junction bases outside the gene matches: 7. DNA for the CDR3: TGCAGCGTCGGACAGGGGATGGAGGAGACCCAGTACTTC. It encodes CSVGQGMEETQYF. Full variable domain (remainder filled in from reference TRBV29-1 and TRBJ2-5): SAVISQKPSRDICQRGTSLTIQCQVDSQVTMMFWYRQQPGQSLTLIATANQGSEATYESGFVIDKFPISRPNLTFSTLTVSNMSPEDSSIYLCSVGQGMEETQYFGPGTRLLVL.

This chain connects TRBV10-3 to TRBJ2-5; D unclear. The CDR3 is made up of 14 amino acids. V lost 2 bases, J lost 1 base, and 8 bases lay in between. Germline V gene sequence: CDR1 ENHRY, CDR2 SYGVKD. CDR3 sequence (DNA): TGTGCCATCAGTGAGGCCGGCGGCCAAGAGACCCAGTACTTC. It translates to CAISEAGGQETQYF.

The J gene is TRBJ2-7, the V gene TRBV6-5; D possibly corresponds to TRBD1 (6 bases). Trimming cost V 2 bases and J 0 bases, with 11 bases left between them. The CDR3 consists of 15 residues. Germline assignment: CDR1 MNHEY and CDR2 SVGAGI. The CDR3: CASSYRGSSSYEQYF. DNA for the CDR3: TGTGCCAGCAGTTACAGGGGGTCAAGCTCCTACGAGCAGTACTTC.